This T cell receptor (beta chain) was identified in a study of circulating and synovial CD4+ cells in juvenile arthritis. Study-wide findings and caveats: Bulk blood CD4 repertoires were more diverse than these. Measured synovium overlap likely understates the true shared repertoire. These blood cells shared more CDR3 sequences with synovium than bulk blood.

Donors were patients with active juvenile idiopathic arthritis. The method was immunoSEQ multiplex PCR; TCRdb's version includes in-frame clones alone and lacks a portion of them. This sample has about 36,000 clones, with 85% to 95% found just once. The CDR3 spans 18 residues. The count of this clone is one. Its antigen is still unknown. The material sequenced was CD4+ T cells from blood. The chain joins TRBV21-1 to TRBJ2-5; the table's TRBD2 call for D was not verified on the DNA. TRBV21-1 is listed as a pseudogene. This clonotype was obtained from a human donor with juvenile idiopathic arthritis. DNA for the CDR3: TGTGCCAGCAGCCCTAGCTCCCCGAGGGGGGGGACACAAGAGACCCAGTACTTC. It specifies CASSPSSPRGGTQETQYF.